This entry is about one T cell receptor (beta chain). This sample is part of a study of molecular identifiers for immune sequencing clone quantification. TCRdb reanalysed the PCR reads using MiXCR and keeps one entry per CDR3 protein. The sample holds around 470,000 distinct CDR3 sequences; 20% to 25% are singletons and the top ten take 0.65% to 0.95%. The germline V and J ends were trimmed by 5 bases and 3 bases, with 14 bases remaining between them. Germline values: CDR1 PRHDT, CDR2 FYEKMQ (reference sequence). The CDR3 covers 15 residues. V gene TRBV13 combines with J gene TRBJ2-1; D gene uncertain. The sequencing sample was made of naive CD8+ T cells from blood, with Jurkat cell RNA spiked in. Subset denoted: FACS-sorted CD8+CD4-CCR7+CD45RA+ naive T cells. The receptor comes from a human donor in good health. Some libraries in this study had Jurkat cell RNA spiked in. CDR3 bases: TGTGCCAGCAGCCCCTCCCCGGAGTACTACAATGAGCAGTTCTTC. It is translated as CASSPSPEYYNEQFF. Supplemented by reference TRBV13 and TRBJ2-1, the full variable domain reads AAGVIQSPRHLIKEKRETATLKCYPIPRHDTVYWYQQGPGQDPQFLISFYEKMQSDKGSIPDRFSAQQFSDYHSELNMSSLELGDSALYFCASSPSPEYYNEQFFGPGTRLTVL.